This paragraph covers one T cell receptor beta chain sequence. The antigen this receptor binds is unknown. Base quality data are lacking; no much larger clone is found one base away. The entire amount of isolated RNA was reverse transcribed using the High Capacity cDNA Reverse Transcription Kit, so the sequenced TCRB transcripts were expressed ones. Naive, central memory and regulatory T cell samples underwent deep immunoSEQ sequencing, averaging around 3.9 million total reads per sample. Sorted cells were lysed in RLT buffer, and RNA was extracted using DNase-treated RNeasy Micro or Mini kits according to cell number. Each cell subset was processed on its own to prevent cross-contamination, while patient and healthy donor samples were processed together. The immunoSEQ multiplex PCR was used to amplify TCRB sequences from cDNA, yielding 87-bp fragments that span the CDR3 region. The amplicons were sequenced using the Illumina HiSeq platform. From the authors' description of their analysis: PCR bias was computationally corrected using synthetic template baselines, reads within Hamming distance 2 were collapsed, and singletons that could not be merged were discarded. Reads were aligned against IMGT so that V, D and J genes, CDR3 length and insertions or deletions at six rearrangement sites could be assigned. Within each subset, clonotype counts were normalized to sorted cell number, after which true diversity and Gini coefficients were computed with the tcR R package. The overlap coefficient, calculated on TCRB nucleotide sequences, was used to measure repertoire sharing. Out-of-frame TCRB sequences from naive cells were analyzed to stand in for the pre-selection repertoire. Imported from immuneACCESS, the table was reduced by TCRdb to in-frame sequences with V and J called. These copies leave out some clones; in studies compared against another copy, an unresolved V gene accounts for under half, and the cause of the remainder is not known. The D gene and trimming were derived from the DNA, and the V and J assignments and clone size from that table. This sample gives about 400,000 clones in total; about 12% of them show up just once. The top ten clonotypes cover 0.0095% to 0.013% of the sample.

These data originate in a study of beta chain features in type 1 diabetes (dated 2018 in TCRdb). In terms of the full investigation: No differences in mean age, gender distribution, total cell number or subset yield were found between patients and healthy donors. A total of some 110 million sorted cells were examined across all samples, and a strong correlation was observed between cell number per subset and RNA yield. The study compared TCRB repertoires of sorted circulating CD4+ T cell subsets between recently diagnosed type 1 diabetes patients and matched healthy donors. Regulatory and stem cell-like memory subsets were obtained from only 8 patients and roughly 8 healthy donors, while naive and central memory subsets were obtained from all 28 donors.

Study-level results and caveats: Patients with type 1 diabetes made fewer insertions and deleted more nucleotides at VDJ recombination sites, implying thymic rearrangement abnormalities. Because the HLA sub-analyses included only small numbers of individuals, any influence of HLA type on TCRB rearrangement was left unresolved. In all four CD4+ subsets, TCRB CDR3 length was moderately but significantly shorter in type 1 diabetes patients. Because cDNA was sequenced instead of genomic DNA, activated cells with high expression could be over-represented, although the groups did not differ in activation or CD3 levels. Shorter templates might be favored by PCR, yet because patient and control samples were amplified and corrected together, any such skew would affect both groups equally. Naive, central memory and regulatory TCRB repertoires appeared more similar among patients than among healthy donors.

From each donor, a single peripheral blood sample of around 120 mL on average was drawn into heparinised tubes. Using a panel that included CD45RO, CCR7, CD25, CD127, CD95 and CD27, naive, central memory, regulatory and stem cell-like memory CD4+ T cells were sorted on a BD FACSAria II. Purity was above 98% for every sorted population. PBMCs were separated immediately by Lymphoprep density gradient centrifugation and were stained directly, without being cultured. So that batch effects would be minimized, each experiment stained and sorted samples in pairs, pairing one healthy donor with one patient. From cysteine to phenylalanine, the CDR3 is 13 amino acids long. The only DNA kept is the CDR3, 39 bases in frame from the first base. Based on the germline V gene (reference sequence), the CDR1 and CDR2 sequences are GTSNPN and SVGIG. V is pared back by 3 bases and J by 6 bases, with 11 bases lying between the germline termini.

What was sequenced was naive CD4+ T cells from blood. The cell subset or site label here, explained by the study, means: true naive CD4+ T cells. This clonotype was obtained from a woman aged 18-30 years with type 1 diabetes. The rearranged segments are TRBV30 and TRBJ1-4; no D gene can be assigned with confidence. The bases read TGTGCCTGGAGCGCTGCGCAGGATGAAAAACTGTTTTTT. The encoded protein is CAWSAAQDEKLFF.